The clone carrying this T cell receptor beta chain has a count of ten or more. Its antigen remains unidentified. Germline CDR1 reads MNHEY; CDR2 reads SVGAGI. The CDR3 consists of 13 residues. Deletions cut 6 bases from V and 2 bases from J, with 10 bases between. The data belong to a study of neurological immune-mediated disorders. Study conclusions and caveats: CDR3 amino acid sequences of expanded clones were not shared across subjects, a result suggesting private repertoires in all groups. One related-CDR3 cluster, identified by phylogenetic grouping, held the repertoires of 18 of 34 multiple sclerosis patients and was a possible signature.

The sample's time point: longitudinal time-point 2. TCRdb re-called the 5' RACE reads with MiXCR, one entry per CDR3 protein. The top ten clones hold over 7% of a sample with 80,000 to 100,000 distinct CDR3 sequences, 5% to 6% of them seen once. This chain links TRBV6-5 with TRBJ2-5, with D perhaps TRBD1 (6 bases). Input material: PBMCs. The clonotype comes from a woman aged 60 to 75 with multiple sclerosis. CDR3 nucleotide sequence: TGTGCCAGCAGACGGACAGTACAAGAGACCCAGTACTTC. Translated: CASRRTVQETQYF.